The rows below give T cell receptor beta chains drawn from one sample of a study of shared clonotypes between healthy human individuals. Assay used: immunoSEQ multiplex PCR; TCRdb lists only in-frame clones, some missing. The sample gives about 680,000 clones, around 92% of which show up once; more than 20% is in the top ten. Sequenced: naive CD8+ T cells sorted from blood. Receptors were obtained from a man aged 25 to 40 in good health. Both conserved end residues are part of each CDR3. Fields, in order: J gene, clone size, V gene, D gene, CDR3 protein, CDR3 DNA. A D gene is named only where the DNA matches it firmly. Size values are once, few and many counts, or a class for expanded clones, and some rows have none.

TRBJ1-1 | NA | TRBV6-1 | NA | CASTGQRGGNTEAFF | TGTGCCAGCACTGGACAGCGCGGTGGGAACACTGAAGCTTTCTTT
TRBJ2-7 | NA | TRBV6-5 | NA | CASSYLTGTEQYF | TGTGCCAGCAGCTACCTAACAGGGACCGAGCAGTACTTC
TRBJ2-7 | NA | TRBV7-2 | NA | CASSLTRTAEQYF | TGTGCCAGCAGCTTAACTAGGACAGCCGAGCAGTACTTC
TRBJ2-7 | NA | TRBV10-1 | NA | CASRVPGLHTYEQYF | TGCGCCAGCAGAGTCCCGGGCCTCCATACCTACGAGCAGTACTTC
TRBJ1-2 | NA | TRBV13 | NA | CASSLESTGFYGYTF | TGTGCCAGCAGCTTAGAGTCAACAGGGTTCTATGGCTACACCTTC
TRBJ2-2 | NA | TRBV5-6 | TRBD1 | CASSSWTGGGNTGELFF | TGTGCCAGCAGCTCCTGGACAGGGGGCGGGAACACCGGGGAGCTGTTTTTT
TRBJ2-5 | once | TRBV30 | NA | CAWSSLRIQVGETQYF | TGTGCCTGGAGTAGCCTTAGAATTCAGGTCGGGGAGACCCAGTACTTC
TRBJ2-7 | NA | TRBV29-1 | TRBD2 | CSVVWTRGAYEQYF | TGCAGCGTTGTTTGGACTAGAGGTGCCTACGAGCAGTACTTC
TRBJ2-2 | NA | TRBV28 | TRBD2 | CASSLPITSGTQTGELFF | TGTGCCAGCAGCCTTCCAATTACTAGCGGGACACAAACCGGGGAGCTGTTTTTT
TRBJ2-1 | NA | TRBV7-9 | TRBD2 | CASSLTGTSGRVSEQFF | TGTGCCAGCAGCTTAACCGGGACTAGCGGGAGAGTCAGTGAGCAGTTCTTC
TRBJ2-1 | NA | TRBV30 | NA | CAWDGLPRPYNEQFF | TGTGCCTGGGATGGACTACCCCGACCCTACAATGAGCAGTTCTTC
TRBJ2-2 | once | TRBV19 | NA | CASRNERGDTGELFF | TGTGCCAGCAGAAACGAGAGAGGGGACACCGGGGAGCTGTTTTTT
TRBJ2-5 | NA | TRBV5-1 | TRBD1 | CASISGGFGETQYF | TGCGCCAGCATTTCAGGGGGTTTTGGAGAGACCCAGTACTTC
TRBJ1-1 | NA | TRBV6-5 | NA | CASSYFSGMGTEAFF | TGTGCCAGCAGTTACTTTTCCGGAATGGGTACTGAAGCTTTCTTT
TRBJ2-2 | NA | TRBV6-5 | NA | CASSYGDSTGELFF | TGTGCCAGCAGTTACGGCGACAGCACCGGGGAGCTGTTTTTT
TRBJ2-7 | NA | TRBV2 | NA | CASSEVSVIRREQYF | TGTGCCAGCAGTGAGGTTAGCGTCATCCGTCGGGAGCAGTACTTC
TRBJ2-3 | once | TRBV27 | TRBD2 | CASSLFSAGALKDTQYF | TGTGCCAGCAGTTTGTTTTCGGCGGGAGCTCTAAAGGATACGCAGTATTTT
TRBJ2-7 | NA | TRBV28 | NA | CASSRVWDSYEQYF | TGTGCCAGCAGCAGGGTGTGGGACTCCTACGAGCAGTACTTC
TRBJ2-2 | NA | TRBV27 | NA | CASSPLGGLTGELFF | TGTGCCAGCAGTCCTCTGGGCGGGCTCACCGGGGAGCTGTTTTTT
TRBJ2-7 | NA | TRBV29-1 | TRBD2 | CSVLAGGWNEQYF | TGCAGCGTTCTAGCGGGAGGATGGAACGAGCAGTACTTC
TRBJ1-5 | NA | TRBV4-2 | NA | CASSLEGGRGNQPQHF | TGTGCCAGCAGCTTGGAAGGGGGTAGGGGCAATCAGCCCCAGCATTTT
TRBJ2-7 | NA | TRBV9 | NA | CASEKSIYEQYF | TGTGCCAGCGAGAAATCCATCTACGAGCAGTACTTC
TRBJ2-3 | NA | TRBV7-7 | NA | CASSSRETDTQYF | TGTGCTAGCAGCTCCCGTGAAACAGATACGCAGTATTTT
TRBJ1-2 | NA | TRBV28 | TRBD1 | CASSFLTGGADGYTF | TGTGCCAGCAGTTTTCTAACAGGGGGCGCTGATGGCTACACCTTC
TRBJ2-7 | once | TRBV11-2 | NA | CASSLQGAPYEQYF | TGTGCCAGCAGCCTCCAGGGTGCCCCTTACGAGCAGTACTTC
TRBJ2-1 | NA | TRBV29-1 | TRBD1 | CSVDRYNEQFF | TGCAGCGTGGACAGGTACAATGAGCAGTTCTTC
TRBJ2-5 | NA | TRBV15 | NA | CATSRDLGARETQYF | TGTGCCACCAGCAGAGATCTCGGAGCCCGGGAGACCCAGTACTTC
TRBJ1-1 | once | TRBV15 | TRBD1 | CATSRLGQEGMNTEAFF | TGTGCCACCAGCAGACTGGGACAGGAGGGAATGAACACTGAAGCTTTCTTT